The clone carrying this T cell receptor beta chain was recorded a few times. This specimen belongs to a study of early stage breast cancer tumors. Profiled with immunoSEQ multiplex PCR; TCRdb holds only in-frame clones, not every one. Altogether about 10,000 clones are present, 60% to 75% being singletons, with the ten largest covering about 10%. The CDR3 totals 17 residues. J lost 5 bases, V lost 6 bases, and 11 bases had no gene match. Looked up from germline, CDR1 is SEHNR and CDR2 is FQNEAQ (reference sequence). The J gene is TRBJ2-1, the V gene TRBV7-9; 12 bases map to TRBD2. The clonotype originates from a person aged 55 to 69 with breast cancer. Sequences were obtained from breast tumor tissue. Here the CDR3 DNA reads TGTGCCAGCAGTTCAGGCCGACTAGCGGGGGATAACAATGAGCAGTTCTTC. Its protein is CASSSGRLAGDNNEQFF.